Listed below are T cell receptor beta chains from one sample, sequenced in a study of technical replicates of blood from several donors. Libraries were prepared by immunoSEQ multiplex PCR; TCRdb keeps only in-frame clonotypes and omits some of them. Of about 81,000 clones in the sample, about 96% were seen once. Input material: T cells isolated from PBMCs. Receptor source: a human donor in good health. CDR3s include the opening cysteine and the closing phenylalanine or tryptophan. Each record gives: J gene, V gene, clone size, D gene, CDR3 protein, CDR3 DNA. D genes are given only for firm matches. The size entry is marked missing in some rows and otherwise reads once, few, many or a size class.

TRBJ1-1 | TRBV7-9 | - | - | CASSLTPGRGTEAFF | TGTGCCAGCAGCTTAACACCTGGACGGGGCACTGAAGCTTTCTTT
TRBJ1-4 | TRBV7-9 | - | TRBD1 | CASSQGAVNEKLFF | TGTGCCAGCAGCCAGGGGGCAGTTAATGAAAAACTGTTTTTT
TRBJ2-2 | TRBV30 | - | - | CAWDENIWGAGELFF | TGTGCCTGGGACGAGAATATATGGGGAGCCGGGGAGCTGTTTTTT
TRBJ1-3 | TRBV4-1 | - | - | CASSQARTPGNTIYF | TGCGCCAGCAGCCAAGCGCGAACTCCCGGAAACACCATATATTTT
TRBJ2-2 | TRBV12-5 | - | TRBD1 | CASGLVRTGGRDYPGELFF | TGTGCTAGTGGTTTGGTTCGGACAGGGGGCCGGGATTACCCCGGGGAGCTGTTTTTT
TRBJ2-5 | TRBV14 | once | TRBD1 | CASSQVRTGAVKTQYF | TGTGCCAGCAGCCAAGTAAGGACAGGGGCCGTGAAGACCCAGTACTTC
TRBJ2-7 | TRBV2 | - | TRBD2 | CASSGLAGGPIYEQYF | TGTGCCAGCAGTGGACTAGCGGGAGGGCCGATCTACGAGCAGTACTTC
TRBJ2-1 | TRBV29-1 | once | - | CSVGIKEAGAFNEQFF | TGCAGCGTTGGAATAAAGGAGGCGGGTGCATTTAATGAGCAGTTCTTC
TRBJ1-1 | TRBV21-1 | - | - | CASSNQPGHMNTEAFF | TGTGCCAGCAGCAACCAGCCGGGACACATGAACACTGAAGCTTTCTTT
TRBJ2-1 | TRBV9 | - | - | CASSVSSSYNEQFF | TGTGCCAGCAGCGTAAGTAGCTCCTACAATGAGCAGTTCTTC
TRBJ1-1 | TRBV28 | - | - | CASSFPGEGKNTEAFF | TGTGCCAGCAGTTTCCCGGGGGAGGGTAAGAACACTGAAGCTTTCTTT
TRBJ1-1 | TRBV27 | - | TRBD1 | CASSWSTGGTEAFF | TGTGCCAGCAGTTGGTCCACAGGGGGCACTGAAGCTTTCTTT
TRBJ1-1 | TRBV27 | - | TRBD1 | CASSLQDRVYTEAFF | TGTGCCAGCAGTTTACAAGACAGGGTATACACTGAAGCTTTCTTT
TRBJ2-7 | TRBV2 | - | TRBD1 | CASSKTGDLNEQYF | TGTGCCAGCAGCAAAACAGGGGATCTCAACGAGCAGTACTTC
TRBJ1-6 | TRBV5-8 | - | - | CASSLNVAGNGGSPLHF | TGTGCCAGCAGCTTGAATGTTGCGGGGAATGGAGGATCACCCCTCCACTTT
TRBJ2-1 | TRBV19 | - | - | CASSIVAANEQFF | TGTGCCAGTAGTATAGTTGCGGCTAATGAGCAGTTCTTC
TRBJ2-3 | TRBV4-1 | - | - | CASSQDYTNTDTQYF | TGCGCCAGCAGTCAGGACTACACAAACACAGATACGCAGTATTTT
TRBJ2-1 | TRBV11-2 | - | TRBD2 | CASSLDHPRLAGGPRNEQFF | TGTGCCAGCAGCTTAGATCACCCCAGACTAGCGGGAGGGCCAAGGAATGAGCAGTTCTTC
TRBJ2-7 | TRBV25-1 | - | - | CASSDWAVSYEQYF | TGTGCCAGCAGTGATTGGGCAGTCTCCTACGAGCAGTACTTC